This T cell receptor beta chain was sequenced in a study of Graves' ophthalmopathy and Graves' hyperthyroidism. Patients newly diagnosed with hyperthyroidism, under 2 months' duration, were aged 18 to 65, the study reports. CDR3 length equals 11 residues. Germline trimming cut 6 bases from V and 11 bases from J; bases unmatched to any gene: 5. From RNA, the CDR3 regions of TCR beta chains were amplified and sequenced. RT-PCR was first run with HTBI primers, then multiplex PCR in a second round. Via MiXCR, TCRdb re-called the multiplex PCR reads, giving one row per CDR3 protein. The sample lists around 1.1 million distinct CDR3 sequences, about two fifths occurring once.

Material for sequencing was peripheral blood or thyroid tissue (not recorded which). The clonotype originates from an adult man with Graves' hyperthyroidism. The chain uses TRBV12-3 or TRBV12-4 and TRBJ1-1; 8 nucleotides agree with TRBD1. For the CDR3, the DNA is TGTGCCAGCAGCCATCGACAGGGGGCTTTCTTT. Residues: CASSHRQGAFF.